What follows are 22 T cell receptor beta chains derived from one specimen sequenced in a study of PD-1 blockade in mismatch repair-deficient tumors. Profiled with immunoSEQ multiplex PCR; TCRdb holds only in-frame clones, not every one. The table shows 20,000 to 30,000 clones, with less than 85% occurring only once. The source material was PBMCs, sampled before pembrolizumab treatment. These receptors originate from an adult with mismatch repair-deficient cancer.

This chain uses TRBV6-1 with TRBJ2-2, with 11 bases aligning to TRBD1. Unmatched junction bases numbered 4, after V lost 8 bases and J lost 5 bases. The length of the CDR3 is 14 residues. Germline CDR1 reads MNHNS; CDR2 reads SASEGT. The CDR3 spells CASGDRGWTGELFF. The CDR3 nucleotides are TGTGCCAGCGGGGACAGGGGGTGGACCGGGGAGCTGTTTTTT.

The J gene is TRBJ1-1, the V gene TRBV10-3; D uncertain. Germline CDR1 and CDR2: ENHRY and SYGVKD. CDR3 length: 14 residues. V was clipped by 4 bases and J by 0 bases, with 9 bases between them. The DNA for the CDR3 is TGTGCCATCAGTGCCACGGGGATGAACACTGAAGCTTTCTTT. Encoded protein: CAISATGMNTEAFF.

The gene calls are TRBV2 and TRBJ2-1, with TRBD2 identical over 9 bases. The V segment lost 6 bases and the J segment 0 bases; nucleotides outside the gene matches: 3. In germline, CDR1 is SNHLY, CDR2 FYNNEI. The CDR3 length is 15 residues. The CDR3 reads CASSVSGSSYNEQFF. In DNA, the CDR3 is TGTGCCAGCAGCGTTAGCGGGAGCTCCTACAATGAGCAGTTCTTC. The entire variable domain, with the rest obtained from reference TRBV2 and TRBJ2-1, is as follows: EPEVTQTPSHQVTQMGQEVILRCVPISNHLYFYWYRQILGQKVEFLVSFYNNEISEKSEIFDDQFSVERPDGSNFTLKIRSTKLEDSAMYFCASSVSGSSYNEQFFGPGTRLTVL.

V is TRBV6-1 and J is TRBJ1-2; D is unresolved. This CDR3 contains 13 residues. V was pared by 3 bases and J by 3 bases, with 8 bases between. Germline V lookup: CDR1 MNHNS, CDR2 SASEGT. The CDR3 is CASSESQYYGYTF. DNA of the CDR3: TGTGCCAGCAGTGAGTCGCAGTACTATGGCTACACCTTC.

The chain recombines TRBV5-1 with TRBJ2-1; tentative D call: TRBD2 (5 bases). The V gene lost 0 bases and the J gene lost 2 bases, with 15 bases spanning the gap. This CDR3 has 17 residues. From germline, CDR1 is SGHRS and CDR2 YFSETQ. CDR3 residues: CASSLAYEGNTYNEQFF. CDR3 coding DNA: TGCGCCAGCAGCTTGGCATATGAGGGTAACACCTACAATGAGCAGTTCTTC.

Here the CDR3 DNA reads TGCAGCGTTGCCGCTAGCGGCATCTACGAGCAGTACTTC. Translation: CSVAASGIYEQYF. The V call is TRBV29-1, the J call TRBJ2-7, with 7 bases aligning to TRBD2. V lost 4 bases and J lost 3; bases outside the gene matches: 6. This CDR3 spans 13 amino acids. Looked up from germline, CDR1 is SQVTM and CDR2 is ANQGSEA.

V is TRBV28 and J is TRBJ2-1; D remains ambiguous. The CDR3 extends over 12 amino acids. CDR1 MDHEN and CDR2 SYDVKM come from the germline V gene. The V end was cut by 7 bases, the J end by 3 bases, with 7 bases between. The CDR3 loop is CASTSDYNEQFF. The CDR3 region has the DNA TGTGCCAGCACCAGTGACTACAATGAGCAGTTCTTC.

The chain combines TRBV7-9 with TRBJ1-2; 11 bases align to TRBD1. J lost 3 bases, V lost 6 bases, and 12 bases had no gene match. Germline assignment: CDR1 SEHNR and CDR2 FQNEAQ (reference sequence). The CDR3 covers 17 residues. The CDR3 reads CASRPVRRDRGDYGYTF. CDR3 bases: TGTGCCAGCAGACCTGTTCGAAGGGACAGGGGGGACTATGGCTACACCTTC.

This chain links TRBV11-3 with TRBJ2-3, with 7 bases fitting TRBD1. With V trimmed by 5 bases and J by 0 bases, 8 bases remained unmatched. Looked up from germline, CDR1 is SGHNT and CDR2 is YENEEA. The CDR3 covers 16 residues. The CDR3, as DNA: TGTGCCAGCAGCAGGGGGACAGAACTTAGCACAGATACGCAGTATTTT. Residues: CASSRGTELSTDTQYF.

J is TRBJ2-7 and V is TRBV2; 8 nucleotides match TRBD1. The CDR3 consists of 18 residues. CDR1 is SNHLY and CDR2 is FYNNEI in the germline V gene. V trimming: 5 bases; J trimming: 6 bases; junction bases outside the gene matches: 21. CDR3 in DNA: TGTGCCAGCAGTTACCTTTCCTACGGACAGGGTTTTGAGGGCGAGCAGTACTTC. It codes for CASSYLSYGQGFEGEQYF.

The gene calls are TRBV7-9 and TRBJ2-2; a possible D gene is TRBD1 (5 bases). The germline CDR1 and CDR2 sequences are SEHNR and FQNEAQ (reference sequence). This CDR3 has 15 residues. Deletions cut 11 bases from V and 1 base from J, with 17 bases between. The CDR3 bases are TGTGCCCAGCGAAAGAAGGGGATGAACACCGGGGAGCTGTTTTTT. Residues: CAQRKKGMNTGELFF. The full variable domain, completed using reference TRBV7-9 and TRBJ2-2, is DTGVSQNPRHKITKRGQNVTFRCDPISEHNRLYWYRQTLGQGPEFLTYFQNEAQLEKSRLLSDRFSAERPKGSFSTLEIQRTEQGDSAMYLCAQRKKGMNTGELFFGEGSRLTVL.

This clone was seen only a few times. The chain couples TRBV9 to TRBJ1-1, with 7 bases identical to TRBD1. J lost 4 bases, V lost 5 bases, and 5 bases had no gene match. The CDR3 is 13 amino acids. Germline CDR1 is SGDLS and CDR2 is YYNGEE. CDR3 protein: CASRPAGGTEAFF. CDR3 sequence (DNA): TGTGCCAGCAGACCAGCAGGGGGCACTGAAGCTTTCTTT.

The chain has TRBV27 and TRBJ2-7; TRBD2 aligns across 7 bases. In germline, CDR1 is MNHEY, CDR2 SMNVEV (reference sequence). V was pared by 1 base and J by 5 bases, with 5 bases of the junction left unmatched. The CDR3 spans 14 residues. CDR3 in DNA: TGTGCCAGCAGTTTATGGGGGAGGGCCGACGAGCAGTACTTC. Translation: CASSLWGRADEQYF.

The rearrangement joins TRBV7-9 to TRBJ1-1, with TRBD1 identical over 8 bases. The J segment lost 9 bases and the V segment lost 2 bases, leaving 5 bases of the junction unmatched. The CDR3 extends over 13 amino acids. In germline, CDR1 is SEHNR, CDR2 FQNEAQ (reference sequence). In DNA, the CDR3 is TGTGCCAGCAGCTTAAAGGGACAGGTCCAAGCTTTCTTT. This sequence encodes CASSLKGQVQAFF.

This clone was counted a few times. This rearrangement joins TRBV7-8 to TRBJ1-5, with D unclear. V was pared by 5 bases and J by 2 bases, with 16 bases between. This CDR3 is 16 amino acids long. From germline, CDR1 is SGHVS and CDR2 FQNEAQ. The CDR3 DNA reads TGTGCCAGCAGCCTAAACCGGAGGGTAGGCAATCAGCCCCAGCATTTT. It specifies CASSLNRRVGNQPQHF.

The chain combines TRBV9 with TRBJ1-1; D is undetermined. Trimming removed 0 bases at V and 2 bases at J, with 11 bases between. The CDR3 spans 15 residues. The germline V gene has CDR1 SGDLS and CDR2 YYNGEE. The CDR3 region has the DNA TGTGCCAGCAGCGTAGGAGGGCCCCTTAACACTGAAGCTTTCTTT. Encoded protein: CASSVGGPLNTEAFF.

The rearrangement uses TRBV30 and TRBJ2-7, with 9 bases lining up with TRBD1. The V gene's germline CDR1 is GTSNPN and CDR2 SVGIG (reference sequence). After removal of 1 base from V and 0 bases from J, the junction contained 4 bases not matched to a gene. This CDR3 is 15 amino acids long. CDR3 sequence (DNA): TGTGCCTGGAGTGGGACAGGGGCCCTCTCCTACGAGCAGTACTTC. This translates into CAWSGTGALSYEQYF.

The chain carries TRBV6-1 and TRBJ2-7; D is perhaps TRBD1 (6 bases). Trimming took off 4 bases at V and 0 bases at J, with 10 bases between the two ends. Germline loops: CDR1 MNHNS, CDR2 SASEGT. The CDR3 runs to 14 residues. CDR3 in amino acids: CASSGQASSYEQYF. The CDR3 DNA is TGTGCCAGCAGTGGACAGGCCAGCTCCTACGAGCAGTACTTC.

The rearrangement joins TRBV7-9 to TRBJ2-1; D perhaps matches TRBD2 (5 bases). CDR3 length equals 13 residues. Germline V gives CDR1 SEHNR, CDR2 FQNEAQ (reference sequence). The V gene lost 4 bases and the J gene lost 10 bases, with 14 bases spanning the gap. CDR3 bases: TGTGCCAGCAGCTGGTATCGGGATGGCGAGCAGTTCTTC. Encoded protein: CASSWYRDGEQFF.

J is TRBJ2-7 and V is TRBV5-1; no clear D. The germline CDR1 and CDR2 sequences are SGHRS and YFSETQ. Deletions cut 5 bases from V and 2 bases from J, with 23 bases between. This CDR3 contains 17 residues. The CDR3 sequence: CASRPSLRSRAPYEQYF. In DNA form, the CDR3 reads TGCGCCAGCAGACCCTCACTACGATCACGAGCCCCCTACGAGCAGTACTTC.

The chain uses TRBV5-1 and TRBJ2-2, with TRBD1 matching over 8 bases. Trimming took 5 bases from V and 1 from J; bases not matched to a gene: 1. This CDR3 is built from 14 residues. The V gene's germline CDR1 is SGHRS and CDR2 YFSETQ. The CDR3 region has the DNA TGCGCCAGCAGTGACAGGGGGAACACCGGGGAGCTGTTTTTT. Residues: CASSDRGNTGELFF.

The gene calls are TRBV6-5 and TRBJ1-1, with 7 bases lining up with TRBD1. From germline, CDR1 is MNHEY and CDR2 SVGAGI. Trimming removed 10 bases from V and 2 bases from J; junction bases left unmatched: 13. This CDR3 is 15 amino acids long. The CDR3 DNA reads TGTGCCACCAAACTCGACAGGGCGCGAAACACTGAAGCTTTCTTT. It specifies CATKLDRARNTEAFF.